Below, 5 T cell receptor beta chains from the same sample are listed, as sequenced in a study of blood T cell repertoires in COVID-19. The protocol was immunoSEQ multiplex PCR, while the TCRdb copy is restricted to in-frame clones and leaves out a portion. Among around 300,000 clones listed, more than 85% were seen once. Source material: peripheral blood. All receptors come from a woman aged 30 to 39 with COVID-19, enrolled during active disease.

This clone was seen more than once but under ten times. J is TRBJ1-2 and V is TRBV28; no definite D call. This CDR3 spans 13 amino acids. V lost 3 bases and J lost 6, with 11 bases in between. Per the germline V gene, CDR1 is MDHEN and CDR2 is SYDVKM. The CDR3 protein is CASSFRGGHGYTF. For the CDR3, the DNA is TGTGCCAGCAGTTTCCGCGGAGGCCATGGCTACACCTTC.

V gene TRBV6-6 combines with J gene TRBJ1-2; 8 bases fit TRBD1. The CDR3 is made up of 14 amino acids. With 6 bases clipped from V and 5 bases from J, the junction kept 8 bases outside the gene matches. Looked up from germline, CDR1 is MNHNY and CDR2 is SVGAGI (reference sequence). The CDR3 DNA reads TGTGCCAGCAGAACCTCAGGGGGCGGGTATGGCTACACCTTC. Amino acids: CASRTSGGGYGYTF.

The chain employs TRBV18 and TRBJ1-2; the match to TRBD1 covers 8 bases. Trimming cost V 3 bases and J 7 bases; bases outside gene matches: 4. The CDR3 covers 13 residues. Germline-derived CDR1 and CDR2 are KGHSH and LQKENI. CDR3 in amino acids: CASSPDREGGYTF. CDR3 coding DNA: TGTGCCAGCTCACCGGACAGGGAGGGTGGCTACACCTTC. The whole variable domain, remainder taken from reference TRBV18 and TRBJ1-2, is NAGVMQNPRHLVRRRGQEARLRCSPMKGHSHVYWYRQLPEEGLKFMVYLQKENIIDESGMPKERFSAEFPKEGPSILRIQQVVRGDSAAYFCASSPDREGGYTFGSGTRLTVV.

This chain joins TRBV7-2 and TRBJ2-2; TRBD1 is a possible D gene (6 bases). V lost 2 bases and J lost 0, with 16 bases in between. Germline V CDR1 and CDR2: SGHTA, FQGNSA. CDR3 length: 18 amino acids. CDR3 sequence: CASSLLGTGWSNTGELFF. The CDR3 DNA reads TGTGCCAGCAGCTTATTGGGTACAGGGTGGTCGAACACCGGGGAGCTGTTTTTT.

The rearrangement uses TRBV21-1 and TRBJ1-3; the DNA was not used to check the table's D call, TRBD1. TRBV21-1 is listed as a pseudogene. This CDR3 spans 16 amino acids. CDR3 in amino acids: CASSDRGYLSGNTIYF. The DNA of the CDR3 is TGTGCCAGCAGTGACAGGGGTTACCTCTCTGGAAACACCATATATTTT.